This T cell receptor beta chain was documented in a study of shared clonotypes between healthy human individuals. Study-wide background: Researchers assigned three CD4 naive, three CD4 memory, two CD8 naive and one CD8 memory plate to each donor. Study conclusions and caveats: In contrast to clonotypes shared by all four donors, non-shared clonotypes had lower generation probabilities.

With respect to this clone: What it recognizes is unknown.

Healthy and HIV-negative, the adult donors had no recent acute infections or vaccinations. Data came from immunoSEQ multiplex PCR; TCRdb stores just in-frame clones and leaves some out. The sample consists of hundreds of thousands of clones, around 73% of them appearing once. CDR3 length equals 14 residues. V was trimmed by 4 bases and J by 2 bases, leaving 11 bases between them. Germline values: CDR1 SGHRS, CDR2 YFSETQ. The receptor's source is a woman under 40 in good health. The chain has TRBV5-1 and TRBJ2-3; D is unclear. The sequencing sample was made of memory CD4+ T cells sorted from blood. Subset denoted: CD45RA-negative fraction. The CDR3, as DNA: TGCGCCAGCAGCGTTCCGGGTTCCACAGATACGCAGTATTTT. It specifies CASSVPGSTDTQYF. The variable domain in full, with the rest retrieved from reference TRBV5-1 and TRBJ2-3, is KAGVTQTPRYLIKTRGQQVTLSCSPISGHRSVSWYQQTPGQGLQFLFEYFSETQRNKGNFPGRFSGRQFSNSRSEMNVSTLELGDSALYLCASSVPGSTDTQYFGPGTRLTVL.